Listed here are 3 T cell receptor beta chains from one sample, sequenced in a study of blood T cell repertoires in COVID-19. Clones were read by immunoSEQ multiplex PCR, and TCRdb kept only the in-frame ones, dropping some. This table has about 170,000 clones, 82% appearing once. The sample comprised peripheral blood. These receptor sequences come from a woman aged 80 or over with active or convalescent COVID-19.

J is TRBJ2-1 and V is TRBV11-3; tentatively, D is TRBD1 (5 bases). Germline V gives CDR1 SGHNT, CDR2 YENEEA. The V and J ends lost 2 bases and 7 bases respectively, with 12 bases between them. CDR3 length: 14 amino acids. The CDR3 here is CASSLNPGPNEQFF. Here the CDR3 DNA reads TGTGCCAGCAGCTTAAACCCAGGGCCTAATGAGCAGTTCTTC.

In regard to this clone: The same CDR3 is also encoded by other DNA sequences in this sample. The DNA of the CDR3 is TGTGCCAGCAGCCAAGATGTGGGGGGGACTGAAGCTTTCTTT. Translation: CASSQDVGGTEAFF. V and J are TRBV14 and TRBJ1-1, with D perhaps TRBD1 (5 bases). Germline CDR1 SGHDN, CDR2 FVKESK. The CDR3 contains 14 residues. V was pared by 0 bases and J by 5 bases, with 10 bases between.

The CDR3, as DNA: TGTGCCAGCAGTTTGCAGGGGTTTACTAATGAAAAACTGTTTTTT. Protein product: CASSLQGFTNEKLFF. J is TRBJ1-4 and V is TRBV28, with a weak D call TRBD1 (6 bases). Trimming shortened V by 3 bases and J by 2 bases, and 10 bases separated the two germline ends. Germline V gene sequence: CDR1 MDHEN, CDR2 SYDVKM. The CDR3 sequence is 15 residues long.